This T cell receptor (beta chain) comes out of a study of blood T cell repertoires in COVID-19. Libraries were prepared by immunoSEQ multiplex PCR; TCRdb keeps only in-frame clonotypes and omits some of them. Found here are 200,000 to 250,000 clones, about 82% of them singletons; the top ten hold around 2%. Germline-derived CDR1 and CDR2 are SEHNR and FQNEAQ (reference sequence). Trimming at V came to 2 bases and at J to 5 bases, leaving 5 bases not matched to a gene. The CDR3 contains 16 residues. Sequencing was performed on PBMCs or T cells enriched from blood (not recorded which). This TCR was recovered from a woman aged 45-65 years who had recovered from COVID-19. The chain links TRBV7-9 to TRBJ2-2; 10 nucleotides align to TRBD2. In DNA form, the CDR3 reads TGTGCCAGCAGCTTACTAGCGGGGGCCCCAACCGGGGAGCTGTTTTTT. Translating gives CASSLLAGAPTGELFF.